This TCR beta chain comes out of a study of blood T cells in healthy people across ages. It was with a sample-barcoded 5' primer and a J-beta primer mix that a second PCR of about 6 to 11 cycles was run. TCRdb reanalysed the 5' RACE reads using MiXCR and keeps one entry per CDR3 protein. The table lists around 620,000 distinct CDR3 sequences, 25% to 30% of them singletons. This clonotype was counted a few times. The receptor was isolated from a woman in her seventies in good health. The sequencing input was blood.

Here the CDR3 DNA reads TGTGCCAGCAGGGGTACGAATGATAAGAGCTACACCTTC. Protein sequence: CASRGTNDKSYTF. V usage is TRBV6-1 and J usage is TRBJ1-2; D unclear. Germline CDR1 is MNHNS and CDR2 is SASEGT. Between the trimmed V and J ends, which lost 6 bases and 9 bases, there was a span of 17 bases. The CDR3 is 13 residues long.